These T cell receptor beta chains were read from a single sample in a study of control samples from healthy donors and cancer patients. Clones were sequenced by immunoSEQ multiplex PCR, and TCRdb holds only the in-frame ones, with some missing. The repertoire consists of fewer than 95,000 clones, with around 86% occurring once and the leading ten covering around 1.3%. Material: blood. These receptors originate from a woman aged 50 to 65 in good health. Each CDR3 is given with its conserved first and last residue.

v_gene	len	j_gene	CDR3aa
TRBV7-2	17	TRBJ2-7	CASSQTGQGAVYQEQYF
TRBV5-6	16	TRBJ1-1	CASSLVGIQARTEAFF
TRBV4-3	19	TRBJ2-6	CASSQALQGAASGANVLTF
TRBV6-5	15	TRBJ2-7	CASGRPRQGAYEQYF
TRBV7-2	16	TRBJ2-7	CASSLGGLAGSAVQYF
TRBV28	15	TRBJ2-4	CASSLPQGAKNIQYF
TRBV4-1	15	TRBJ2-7	CASSQGAGGTYEQYF
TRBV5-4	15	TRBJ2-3	CASSRGTLGTDTQYF
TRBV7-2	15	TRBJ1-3	CASSLDRASGNTIYF
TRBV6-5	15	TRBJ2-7	CASSELALDSYEQYF
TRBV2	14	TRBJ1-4	CASSKGTSNEKLFF
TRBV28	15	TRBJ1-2	CASTQAQGIFAGYTF
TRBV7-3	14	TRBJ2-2	CASSFQGGAGELFF
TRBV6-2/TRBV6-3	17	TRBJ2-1	CASSPQGSGRTYNEQFF
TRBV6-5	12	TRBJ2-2	CASRFYTGELFF
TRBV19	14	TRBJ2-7	CASSGTVSSYEQYF
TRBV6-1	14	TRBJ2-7	CASSENGRTYEQYF
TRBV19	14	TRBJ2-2	CASTDTTRAGELFF
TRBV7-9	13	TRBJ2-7	CASSLPISYEQYF
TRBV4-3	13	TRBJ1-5	CASSGGAGQPQHF
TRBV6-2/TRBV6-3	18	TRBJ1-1	CASSYREERGPAGSSPFF
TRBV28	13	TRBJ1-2	CASSLGVRYGYTF
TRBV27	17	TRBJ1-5	CASRGPTGTAGNQPQHF
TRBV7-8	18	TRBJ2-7	CASSSNTGAGRALYEQYF
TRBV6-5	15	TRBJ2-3	CASRALAGNTDTQYF
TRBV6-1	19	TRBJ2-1	CASSDYQVGRQGAMGEQFF
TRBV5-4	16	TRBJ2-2	CASSLGLGQGTGELFF
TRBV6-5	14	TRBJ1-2	CASTKGRRSYGYTF